The 26 T cell receptor beta chains below all came from one sample that was sequenced in a study of T cells in Graves' hyperthyroidism and ophthalmopathy. It was RNA transcripts that yielded the amplified TCR beta CDR3 regions. With the HTBI primer set, the TCR CDR3 went through a first round of RT-PCR. In TCRdb, the multiplex PCR reads were re-called with MiXCR into one record per CDR3 protein. This sample has approximately 480,000 distinct CDR3 sequences, with roughly 20% found just once. Sequencing was done on a sample of blood. The origin of the receptors is a man in his late teens or twenties with Graves' hyperthyroidism.

This clonotype was found many times. The chain has TRBV5-1 and TRBJ2-7; D gene uncertain. Germline lookup yields CDR1 SGHRS and CDR2 YFSETQ. V lost 0 bases and J lost 0, with 7 bases in between. The CDR3 is 14 residues long. CDR3 nucleotide sequence: TGCGCCAGCAGCTTGGTGAAGGGCTCCTACGAGCAGTACTTC. It is translated as CASSLVKGSYEQYF.

In the case of this clonotype: This may come from a read error, since a much larger clone is one base off. The gene calls are TRBV11-2 and TRBJ1-2; D not resolved. CDR3 size: 14 residues. Germline CDR1 is SGHAT and CDR2 is FQNNGV. The CDR3 region is CASSPRRTIYVYTF. CDR3 DNA sequence: TGTGCCAGCAGTCCCCGACGGACCATCTATGTCTACACCTTC.

This clonotype was detected a few times. V and J are TRBV6-4 and TRBJ2-2; D not certain. This CDR3 comprises 12 residues. The V and J ends lost 6 bases and 3 bases respectively, with 5 bases between them. Germline values: CDR1 MRHNA, CDR2 SNTAGT. The CDR3 reads CASRDYTGELFF. The DNA for the CDR3 is TGTGCCAGCAGAGATTACACCGGGGAGCTGTTTTTT.

The table lists this clonotype with a count of one. The chain recombines TRBV20-1 with TRBJ1-1, with a tentative D call TRBD1 (6 bases). CDR3 length: 14 amino acids. CDR1 is DFQATT and CDR2 is SNEGSKA in the germline V gene (reference sequence). The V and J ends lost 1 base and 2 bases respectively, with 11 bases between them. DNA for the CDR3: TGCAGTGCTAGAGGTTGGACAGTTAACACTGAAGCTTTCTTT. It specifies CSARGWTVNTEAFF.

There are a few counts of this clonotype. The V gene is TRBV2, the J gene TRBJ1-3, with TRBD1 identical over 7 bases. Germline CDR1 SNHLY, CDR2 FYNNEI. Trimming cost V 7 bases and J 2 bases; bases outside gene matches: 5. The CDR3 totals 14 residues. The CDR3 region has the DNA TGTGCCAGCACCCGACAGGGCCCTGGAAACACCATATATTTT. It yields the protein CASTRQGPGNTIYF. The variable domain in full, with the rest retrieved from reference TRBV2 and TRBJ1-3, is EPEVTQTPSHQVTQMGQEVILRCVPISNHLYFYWYRQILGQKVEFLVSFYNNEISEKSEIFDDQFSVERPDGSNFTLKIRSTKLEDSAMYFCASTRQGPGNTIYFGEGSWLTVV.

This clonotype was counted ten times or more. The chain employs TRBV19 and TRBJ1-1, with D unclear. V lost 7 bases and J 3 bases, leaving 9 bases between the germline ends. Germline V gene data show CDR1 as LNHDA and CDR2 as SQIVND (reference sequence). The CDR3 spans 12 residues. CDR3 in amino acids: CASNRYDTEAFF. CDR3 sequence (DNA): TGTGCCAGTAACCGTTACGACACTGAAGCTTTCTTT.

This clonotype was counted ten times or more. This chain uses TRBV11-2 with TRBJ1-4; D is unclear. The CDR3 runs 15 residues. CDR1 SGHAT and CDR2 FQNNGV come from the germline V gene. V shed 6 bases and J shed 7 bases, with 18 bases lying between them. CDR3 sequence (DNA): TGTGCCAGCAGTTCCTTGAAAGGGAAGGGTGAAAAACTGTTTTTT. This translates into CASSSLKGKGEKLFF.

This clonotype was seen ten or more times. V gene TRBV4-2 combines with J gene TRBJ2-5, with D possibly matching TRBD1 (6 bases). V lost 2 bases and J 3 bases, leaving 10 bases between the germline ends. The CDR3 runs to 14 residues. Germline-derived CDR1 and CDR2 are LGHNA and YNFKEQ. The CDR3 sequence is CASSQYREEETQYF. The CDR3 region has the DNA TGTGCCAGCAGCCAATACAGGGAAGAAGAGACCCAGTACTTC.

V usage is TRBV27 and J usage is TRBJ1-1; D may be TRBD1 (5 bases). This CDR3 region has 14 residues. V was shortened by 6 bases and J by 0 bases, with 11 bases between the two germline ends. Germline V CDR1 and CDR2: MNHEY, SMNVEV (reference sequence). In DNA form, the CDR3 reads TGTGCCAGCAGCGGGGGGTTTTTGAACACTGAAGCTTTCTTT. This encodes CASSGGFLNTEAFF.

The chain employs TRBV6-1 and TRBJ2-5, with D perhaps matching TRBD1 or TRBD2 (5 bases each). The length of the CDR3 is 14 residues. CDR1 is MNHNS and CDR2 is SASEGT in the germline V gene. The V gene lost 1 base and the J gene lost 4 bases, with 10 bases spanning the gap. CDR3 sequence (DNA): TGTGCCAGCAGTGAAGATTGGGGGTTAGAGACCCAGTACTTC. Translating it yields CASSEDWGLETQYF.

This clonotype occurred a few times. The chain carries TRBV6-2 or TRBV6-3 and TRBJ1-6; unclear D gene. Germline CDR1 and CDR2: MNHEY and SVGEGT. V lost 2 bases to trimming and J lost 14 bases, with 10 bases between them. The CDR3 has 12 amino acids. The CDR3 coding sequence is TGTGCCAGCAGTTACACGGCGTCGGCCCTCCACTTT. This sequence encodes CASSYTASALHF.

The CDR3 DNA is TGTGCCAGCAGTTTTACACAGGGGGCCTACGAGCAGTACTTC. Its translation is CASSFTQGAYEQYF. The rearrangement joins TRBV12-3 or TRBV12-4 to TRBJ2-7; 8 nucleotides line up with TRBD1. The CDR3 extends over 14 amino acids. J gave up 2 bases and V 3 bases, and 3 bases lay outside the gene matches.

Regarding this clonotype: A much larger clone differs from this one at a single base, so this may be a read error. CDR3 DNA: TGTGCCAGTTTACAGGGGAACACTGAAGCTTCCTTT. This translates into CASLQGNTEASF. The V call is TRBV19, the J call TRBJ1-1; 7 bases match TRBD1. Germline V CDR1 and CDR2: LNHDA, SQIVND (reference sequence). The CDR3 contains 12 residues.

This clonotype was observed many times. The chain uses TRBV27 and TRBJ2-7; 7 positions agree with TRBD1. The V gene end was trimmed by 0 bases and the J gene end by 2 bases; junction bases not matched to a gene: 1. This CDR3 spans 14 amino acids. Germline loops: CDR1 MNHEY, CDR2 SMNVEV (reference sequence). The CDR3 bases are TGTGCCAGCAGTTTATCAGGGACAGCCTACGAGCAGTACTTC. It specifies CASSLSGTAYEQYF.

Concerning this clonotype: A much larger clone sits a single nucleotide away, making a read error possible. This chain joins TRBV6-5 and TRBJ2-5; no clear D gene. Trimming cost V 0 bases and J 1 base, with 6 bases left between them. Germline-derived CDR1 and CDR2 are MNHEY and SVGAGI. CDR3 size: 14 residues. This CDR3 is CASSYSIIQETQYF. DNA of the CDR3: TGTGCCAGCAGTTACTCGATCATCCAAGAGACCCAGTACTTC.

The chain employs TRBV6-1 and TRBJ1-1, with D possibly matching TRBD1 (6 bases). Germline V gene data show CDR1 as MNHNS and CDR2 as SASEGT. The V end was cut by 3 bases, the J end by 0 bases, with 17 bases between. The CDR3 runs to 17 residues. The CDR3 sequence is CASSDPGHEFMNTEAFF. The CDR3 region has the DNA TGTGCCAGCAGTGATCCGGGACACGAATTTATGAACACTGAAGCTTTCTTT.

This clonotype was counted many times. The rearrangement links TRBV5-1 to TRBJ2-7, with D uncertain. Trimming pared 4 bases from V and 7 bases from J, leaving 9 bases between. The CDR3 has 11 residues. Germline assignment: CDR1 SGHRS and CDR2 YFSETQ. The CDR3: CASSTLGEQYF. CDR3 sequence (DNA): TGCGCCAGCAGCACCCTGGGAGAGCAGTACTTC.

This clonotype was seen a handful of times. The chain uses TRBV7-9 and TRBJ2-2; D is undetermined. Per the germline V gene, CDR1 is SEHNR and CDR2 is FQNEAQ (reference sequence). The CDR3 is 14 amino acids. The ends were cut back, 3 bases at V and 2 bases at J, with 7 bases in the middle. CDR3 sequence reads: CASSLPVNTGELFF. In nucleotides, the CDR3 is TGTGCCAGCAGCTTGCCCGTCAACACCGGGGAGCTGTTTTTT.

This clonotype appeared many times. The chain combines TRBV27 with TRBJ1-1; a weak D match, TRBD1 (6 bases). V was cut by 6 bases and J by 0 bases, with 11 bases left in between. This CDR3 is built from 14 residues. From germline, CDR1 is MNHEY and CDR2 SMNVEV (reference sequence). The CDR3 loop reads CASRLDSMNTEAFF. The DNA of the CDR3 is TGTGCCAGCAGGCTGGACAGCATGAACACTGAAGCTTTCTTT.

Ten or more counts support this clonotype. The chain employs TRBV2 and TRBJ1-2; tentatively, D is TRBD1 (5 bases). With 2 bases removed from V and 2 bases from J, the gap between germline ends came to 6 bases. The CDR3 is 13 amino acids. Germline CDR1 is SNHLY and CDR2 is FYNNEI. The chain's CDR3 is CASSENRNYGYTF. Written as DNA, the CDR3 is TGTGCCAGCAGTGAAAACAGGAACTATGGCTACACCTTC.

The table lists this clonotype with many counts. The V and J genes are TRBV20-1 and TRBJ2-5, with D maybe TRBD2 (6 bases). The germline V and J ends were trimmed by 0 bases and 5 bases, with 10 bases remaining between them. This CDR3 contains 13 residues. Per germline, CDR1 DFQATT and CDR2 SNEGSKA (reference sequence). The CDR3 loop is CSARDPGRETQYF. CDR3 coding DNA: TGCAGTGCTAGAGACCCAGGGAGGGAGACCCAGTACTTC.

The table lists this clonotype with a few counts. The chain couples TRBV4-1 to TRBJ1-2, with D hard to call. The CDR3 has 14 residues. CDR1 is MGHRA and CDR2 is YSYEKL in the germline V gene. Trimming took 7 bases from V and 1 from J, leaving 13 bases between them. DNA for the CDR3: TGCGCCAGCACCTCAGACGGGCGTAACTATGGCTACACCTTC. Protein product: CASTSDGRNYGYTF.

Of note for this clonotype: With a much larger clone just one base away, this may be a read error. CDR3 region: CASSPRKPNTGELFF. The CDR3 DNA reads TGTGCCAGCAGCCCACGGAAGCCGAACACCGGGGAGCTGTTTTTT. The rearrangement joins TRBV7-2 to TRBJ2-2; D call uncertain. V gave up 5 bases and J gave up 0 bases, with 10 bases separating them. The CDR3 sequence is 15 residues long. Germline CDR1 is SGHTA and CDR2 is FQGNSA.

This clonotype turned up a few times. V gene TRBV20-1 combines with J gene TRBJ2-5, with 8 bases aligning to TRBD2. CDR1 and CDR2 from the germline V gene are DFQATT and SNEGSKA (reference sequence). Unmatched junction bases numbered 6, after V lost 4 bases and J lost 5 bases. This CDR3 is built from 13 residues. CDR3 DNA sequence: TGCAGTGCTACCTGGACTAGCCGCGAGACCCAGTACTTC. It encodes CSATWTSRETQYF.

This clonotype was seen only a few times. This chain uses TRBV6-5 with TRBJ2-7; D possibly corresponds to TRBD2 (7 bases). Trimming stripped 4 bases from V and 3 bases from J, with 19 bases between. The V gene's germline CDR1 is MNHEY and CDR2 SVGAGI. This CDR3 comprises 16 residues. The CDR3 bases are TGTGCCAGCAGTTTACTTCTAGGGGGAGGGGACTACGAGCAGTACTTC. Protein: CASSLLLGGGDYEQYF.

This clonotype has at least ten counts. The J gene is TRBJ1-2, the V gene TRBV29-1; TRBD1 matches at 8 bases. Germline lookup yields CDR1 SQVTM and CDR2 ANQGSEA. Trimming cost V 5 bases and J 8 bases; bases outside gene matches: 4. The CDR3 totals 11 residues. The DNA of the CDR3 is TGCAGCGTTCCCACAGGGGGAGGCTACACCTTC. Translated, it gives CSVPTGGGYTF.